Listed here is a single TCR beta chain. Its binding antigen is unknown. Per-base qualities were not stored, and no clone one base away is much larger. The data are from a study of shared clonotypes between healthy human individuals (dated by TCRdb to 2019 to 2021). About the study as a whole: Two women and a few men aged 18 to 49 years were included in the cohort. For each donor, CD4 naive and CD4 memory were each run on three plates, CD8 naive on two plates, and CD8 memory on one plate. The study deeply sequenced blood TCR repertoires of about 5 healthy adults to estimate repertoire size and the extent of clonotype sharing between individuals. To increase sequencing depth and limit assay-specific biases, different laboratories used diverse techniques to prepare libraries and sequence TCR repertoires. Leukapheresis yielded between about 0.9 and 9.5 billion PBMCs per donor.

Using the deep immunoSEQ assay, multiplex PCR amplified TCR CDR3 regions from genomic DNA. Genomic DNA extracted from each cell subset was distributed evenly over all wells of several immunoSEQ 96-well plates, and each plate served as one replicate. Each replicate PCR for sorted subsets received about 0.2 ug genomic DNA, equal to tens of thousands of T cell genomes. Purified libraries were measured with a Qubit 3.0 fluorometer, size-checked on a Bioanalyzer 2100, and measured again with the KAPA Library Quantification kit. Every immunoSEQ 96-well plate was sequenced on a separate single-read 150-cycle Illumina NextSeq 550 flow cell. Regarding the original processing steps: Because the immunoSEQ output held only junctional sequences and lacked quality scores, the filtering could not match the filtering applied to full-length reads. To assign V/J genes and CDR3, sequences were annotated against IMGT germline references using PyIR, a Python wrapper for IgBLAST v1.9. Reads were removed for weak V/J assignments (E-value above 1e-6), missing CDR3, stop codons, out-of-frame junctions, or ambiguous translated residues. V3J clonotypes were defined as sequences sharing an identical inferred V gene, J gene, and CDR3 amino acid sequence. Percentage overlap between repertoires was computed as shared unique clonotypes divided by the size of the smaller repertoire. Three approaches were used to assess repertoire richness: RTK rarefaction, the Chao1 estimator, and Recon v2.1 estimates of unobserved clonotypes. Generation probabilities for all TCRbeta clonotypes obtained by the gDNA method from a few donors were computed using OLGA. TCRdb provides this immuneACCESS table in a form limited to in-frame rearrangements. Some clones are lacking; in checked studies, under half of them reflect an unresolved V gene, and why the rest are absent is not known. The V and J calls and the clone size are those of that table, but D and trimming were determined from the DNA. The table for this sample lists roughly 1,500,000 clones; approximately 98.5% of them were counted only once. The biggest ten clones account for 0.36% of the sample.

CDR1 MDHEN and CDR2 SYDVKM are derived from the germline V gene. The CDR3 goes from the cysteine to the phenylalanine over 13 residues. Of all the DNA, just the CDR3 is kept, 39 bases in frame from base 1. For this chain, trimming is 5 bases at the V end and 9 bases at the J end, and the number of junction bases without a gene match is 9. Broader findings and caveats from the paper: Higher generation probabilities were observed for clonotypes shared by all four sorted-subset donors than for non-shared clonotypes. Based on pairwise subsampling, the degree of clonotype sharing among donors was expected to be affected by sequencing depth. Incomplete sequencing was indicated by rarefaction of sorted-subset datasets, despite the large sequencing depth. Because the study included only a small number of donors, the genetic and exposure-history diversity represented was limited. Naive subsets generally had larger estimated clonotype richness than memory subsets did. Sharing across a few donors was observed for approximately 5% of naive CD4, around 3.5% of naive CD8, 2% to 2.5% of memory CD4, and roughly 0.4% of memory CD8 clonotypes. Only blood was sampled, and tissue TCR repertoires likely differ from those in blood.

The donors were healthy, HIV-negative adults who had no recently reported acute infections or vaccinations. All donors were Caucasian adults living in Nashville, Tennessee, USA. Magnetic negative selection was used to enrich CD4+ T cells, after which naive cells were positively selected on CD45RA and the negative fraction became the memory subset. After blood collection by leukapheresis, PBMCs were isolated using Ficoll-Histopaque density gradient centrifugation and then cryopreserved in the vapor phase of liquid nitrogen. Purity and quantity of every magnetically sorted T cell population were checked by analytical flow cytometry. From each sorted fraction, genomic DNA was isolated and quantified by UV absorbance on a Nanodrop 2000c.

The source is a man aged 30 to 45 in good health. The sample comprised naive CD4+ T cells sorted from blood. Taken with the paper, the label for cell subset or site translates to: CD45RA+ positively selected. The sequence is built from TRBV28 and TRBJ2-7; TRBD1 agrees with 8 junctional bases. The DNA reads TGTGCCAGCAGTCGCGGACAGGGCAGTGGGCAGTACTTC. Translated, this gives CASSRGQGSGQYF.